This TCR beta chain appears in the sequencing data of a study of shared clonotypes between healthy human individuals (dated by TCRdb to 2019 to 2021). With respect to the entire study: The cohort included a few men and two women between 18 and 49 years of age. For each donor, CD4 naive and CD4 memory were each run on three plates, CD8 naive on two plates, and CD8 memory on one plate. To estimate repertoire size and how much clonotype sharing occurs between individuals, the study deeply sequenced the blood TCR repertoires of five healthy adults. To increase sequencing depth and limit assay-specific biases, different laboratories used diverse techniques to prepare libraries and sequence TCR repertoires. Between about 0.9 and 9 billion PBMCs per donor were obtained by leukapheresis.

A note on this clone: It has no known antigen specificity. No base qualities exist here, and no much larger clone lies one base off it.

The germline V gene provides CDR1 SGHNT and CDR2 YENEEA. There are 16 amino acids in the CDR3, from cysteine to phenylalanine inclusive. Only the CDR3 portion is preserved as DNA: 48 bases, with reading frame beginning at the first base. Clipping removes 4 bases from V and 8 bases from J, with 11 as the unmatched junction base count. TCR CDR3 regions were amplified from genomic DNA by multiplex PCR using the deep immunoSEQ assay. For each cell subset, the extracted genomic DNA was distributed evenly across all wells of several immunoSEQ 96-well plates, and each plate served as one replicate. For sorted subsets, each replicate PCR was loaded with about 0.2 ug genomic DNA, equivalent to 25,000 to 30,000 T cell genomes. Purified libraries were measured with a Qubit 3.0 fluorometer, size-checked on a Bioanalyzer 2100, and measured again with the KAPA Library Quantification kit. Each immunoSEQ 96-well plate was sequenced on its own single-read 150-cycle Illumina NextSeq 550 flow cell. The paper's data handling went like this. Because only junctional sequences without quality scores were contained in the immunoSEQ output, filtering matching that applied to full-length reads could not be performed. To assign V/J genes and CDR3, sequences were annotated against IMGT germline references using PyIR, a Python wrapper for IgBLAST v1.9. Reads were filtered out if the reads had weak V/J assignments (E-value above 1e-6), no CDR3, stop codons, out-of-frame junctions, or ambiguous translated residues. V3J clonotypes were defined as sequences sharing the same inferred V gene, J gene, and CDR3 amino acid sequence. Percentage overlap between repertoires was calculated by dividing the number of shared unique clonotypes by the size of the smaller repertoire. Three approaches were used to assess repertoire richness: RTK rarefaction, the Chao1 estimator, and Recon v2.1 estimates of unobserved clonotypes. OLGA was used to compute generation probabilities for all TCRbeta clonotypes that the gDNA method yielded from a few donors. TCRdb holds this immuneACCESS table with in-frame rearrangements only. Some clones are missing; in checked studies, unresolved V genes explain under half, and the rest has no known cause. From that table come the V and J calls and clone size; the DNA was used to work out D and trimming. Counted in this sample were some 2.1 million clones; approximately 95% of them appeared once. The ten largest clones capture 0.13% of the sample.

Donors were healthy HIV-negative adults with no recently reported acute infections or vaccinations. All donors were Caucasian adults living in Nashville, Tennessee, USA. Magnetic negative selection was used to enrich CD4+ T cells, after which naive cells were positively selected on CD45RA and the negative fraction became the memory subset. Blood was obtained by leukapheresis, after which PBMCs were separated by Ficoll-Histopaque density gradient centrifugation and cryopreserved in liquid nitrogen vapor phase. Analytical flow cytometry was used to check the purity and quantity of every magnetically sorted T cell population. Genomic DNA was isolated from each sorted fraction and quantified by UV absorbance on a Nanodrop 2000c. Study-wide findings and limitations: Sampling was limited to blood, and TCR repertoires in tissue likely differ from TCR repertoires in blood. Clonotypes shared by all four sorted-subset donors showed higher generation probabilities than non-shared clonotypes. Because the study included a small number of donors, the genetic and exposure-history diversity represented was limited. When a handful of donors were compared, the shared fraction of clonotypes was about 5.5% for naive CD4, roughly 3.4% for naive CD8, roughly 2.5% for memory CD4, and 0.4% for memory CD8. Naive subsets generally had larger estimated clonotype richness than memory subsets did. Based on pairwise subsampling, the degree of clonotype sharing among donors was expected to be affected by sequencing depth. Incomplete sequencing was indicated by rarefaction of sorted-subset datasets, despite the large sequencing depth.

The specimen was naive CD4+ T cells sorted from blood. Per the publication, the cell subset or site label means: CD45RA+ positively selected. This TCR came from a man between 18 and 29 years old in good health. The rearranged chain carries TRBV11-3 and TRBJ2-1, with 10 bases aligning to TRBD1. The nucleotide sequence reads TGTGCCAGCAGCTCCCGCCTCGGGACAGGGGTCGATGAGCAGTTCTTC. This codes for CASSSRLGTGVDEQFF.